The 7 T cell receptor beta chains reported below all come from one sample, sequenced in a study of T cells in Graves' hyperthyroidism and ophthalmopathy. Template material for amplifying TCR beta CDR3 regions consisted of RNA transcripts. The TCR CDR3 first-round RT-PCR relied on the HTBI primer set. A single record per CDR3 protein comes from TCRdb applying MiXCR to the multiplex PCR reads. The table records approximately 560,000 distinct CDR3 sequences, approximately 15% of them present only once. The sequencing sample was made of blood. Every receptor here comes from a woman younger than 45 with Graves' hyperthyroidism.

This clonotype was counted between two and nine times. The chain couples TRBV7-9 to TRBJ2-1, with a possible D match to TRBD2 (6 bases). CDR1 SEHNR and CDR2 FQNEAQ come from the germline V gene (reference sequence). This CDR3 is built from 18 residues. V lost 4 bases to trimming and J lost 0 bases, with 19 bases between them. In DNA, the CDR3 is TGTGCCAGCAGCTCCGGAGGGCTCAGCGCCCGCTCCTACAATGAGCAGTTCTTC. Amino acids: CASSSGGLSARSYNEQFF.

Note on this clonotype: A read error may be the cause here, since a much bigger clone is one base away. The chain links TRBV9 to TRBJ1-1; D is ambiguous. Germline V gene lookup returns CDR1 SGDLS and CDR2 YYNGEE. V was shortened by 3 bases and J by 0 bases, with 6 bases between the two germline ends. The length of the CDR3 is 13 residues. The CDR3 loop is CASSAYMNTEAFF. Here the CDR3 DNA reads TGTGCCAGCAGCGCCTACATGAACACTGAAGCTTTCTTT.

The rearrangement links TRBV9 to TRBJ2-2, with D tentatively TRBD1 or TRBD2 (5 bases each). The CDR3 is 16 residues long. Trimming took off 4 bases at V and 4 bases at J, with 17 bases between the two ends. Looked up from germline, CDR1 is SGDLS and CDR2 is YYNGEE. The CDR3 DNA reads TGTGCCAGCAGCCCCACCGGGACCAGGAGCACCGGGGAGCTGTTTTTT. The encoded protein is CASSPTGTRSTGELFF.

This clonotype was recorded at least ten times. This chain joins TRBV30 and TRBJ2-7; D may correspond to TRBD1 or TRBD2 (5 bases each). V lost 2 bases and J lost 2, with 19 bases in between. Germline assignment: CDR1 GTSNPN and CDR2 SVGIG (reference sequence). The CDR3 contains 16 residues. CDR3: CAWSNNMGTSAYEQYF. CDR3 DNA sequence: TGTGCCTGGAGTAATAATATGGGGACCAGCGCCTACGAGCAGTACTTC.

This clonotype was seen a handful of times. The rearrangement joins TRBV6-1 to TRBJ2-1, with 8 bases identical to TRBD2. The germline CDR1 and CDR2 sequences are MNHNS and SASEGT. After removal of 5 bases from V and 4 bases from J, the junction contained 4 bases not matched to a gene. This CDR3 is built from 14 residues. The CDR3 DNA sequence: TGTGCCAGCAGTATCGGGGGGGTTTACAATGAGCAGTTCTTC. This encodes CASSIGGVYNEQFF.

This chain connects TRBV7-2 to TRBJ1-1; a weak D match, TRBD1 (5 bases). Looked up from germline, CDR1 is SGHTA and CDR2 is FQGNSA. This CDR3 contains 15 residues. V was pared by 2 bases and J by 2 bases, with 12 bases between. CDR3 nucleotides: TGTGCCAGCAGCTTATGGGGCAGGACAAACACTGAAGCTTTCTTT. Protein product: CASSLWGRTNTEAFF.

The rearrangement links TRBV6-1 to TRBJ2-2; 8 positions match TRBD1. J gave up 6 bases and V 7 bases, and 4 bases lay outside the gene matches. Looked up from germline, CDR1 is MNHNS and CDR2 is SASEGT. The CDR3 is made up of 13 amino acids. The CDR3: CASTQGAPGELFF. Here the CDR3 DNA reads TGTGCCAGCACCCAGGGGGCCCCCGGGGAGCTGTTTTTT.